Listed here is a single TCR beta chain. The sample belongs to a study of blood T cell repertoires in COVID-19. Study-level information: In each case, the material was cDNA or gDNA derived from T cells, B-cell-depleted T cells, or PBMCs.

TCRdb keeps only in-frame clones here, not all; method: immunoSEQ multiplex PCR. The sample has roughly 98,000 clones, about 81% seen once. The CDR3 runs 15 residues. V was shortened by 0 bases and J by 5 bases, with 13 bases between the two germline ends. CDR1 and CDR2 from the germline V gene are LNHDA and SQIVND (reference sequence). This TCR was recovered from a human donor in a cohort sampled during active COVID-19. This chain uses TRBV19 with TRBJ1-1; D ambiguous. The specimen sequenced was peripheral blood. The CDR3 DNA reads TGTGCCAGTAGTATAGATCATTCAGTCTGGACTGAAGCTTTCTTT. Its translation: CASSIDHSVWTEAFF.